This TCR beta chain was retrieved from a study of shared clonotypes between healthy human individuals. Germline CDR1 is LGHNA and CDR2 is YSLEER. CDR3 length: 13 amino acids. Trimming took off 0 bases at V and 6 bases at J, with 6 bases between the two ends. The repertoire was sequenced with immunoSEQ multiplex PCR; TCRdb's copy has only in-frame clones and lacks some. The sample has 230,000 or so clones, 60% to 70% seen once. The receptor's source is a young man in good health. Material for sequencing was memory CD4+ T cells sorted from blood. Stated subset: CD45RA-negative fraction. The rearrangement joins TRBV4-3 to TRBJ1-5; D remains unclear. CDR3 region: CASSQDLGQPQHF. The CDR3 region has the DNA TGCGCCAGCAGCCAAGATCTAGGTCAGCCCCAGCATTTT.